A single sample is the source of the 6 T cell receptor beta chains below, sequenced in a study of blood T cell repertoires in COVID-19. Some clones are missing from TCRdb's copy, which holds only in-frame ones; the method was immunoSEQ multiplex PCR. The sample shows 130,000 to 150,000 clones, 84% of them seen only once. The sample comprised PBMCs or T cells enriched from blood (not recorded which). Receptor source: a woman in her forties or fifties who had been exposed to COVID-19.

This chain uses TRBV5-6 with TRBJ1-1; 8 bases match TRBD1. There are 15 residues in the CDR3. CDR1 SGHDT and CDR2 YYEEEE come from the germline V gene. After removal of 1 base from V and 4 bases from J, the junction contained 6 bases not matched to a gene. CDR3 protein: CASSLNRGRVTEAFF. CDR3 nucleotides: TGTGCCAGCAGCTTGAACAGGGGGAGAGTCACTGAAGCTTTCTTT.

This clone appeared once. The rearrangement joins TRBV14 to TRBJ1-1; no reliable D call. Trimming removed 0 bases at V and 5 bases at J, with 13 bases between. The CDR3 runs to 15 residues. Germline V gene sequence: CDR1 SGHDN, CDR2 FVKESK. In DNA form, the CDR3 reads TGTGCCAGCAGCCAAGATCTCGTCATAGTGACTGAAGCTTTCTTT. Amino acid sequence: CASSQDLVIVTEAFF.

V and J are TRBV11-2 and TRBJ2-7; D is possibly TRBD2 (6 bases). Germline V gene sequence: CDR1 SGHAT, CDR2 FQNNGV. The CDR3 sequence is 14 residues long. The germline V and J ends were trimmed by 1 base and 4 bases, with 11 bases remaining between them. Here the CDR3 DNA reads TGTGCCAGCAGCTTAGGTGGGGGGATGTACGAGCAGTACTTC. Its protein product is CASSLGGGMYEQYF.

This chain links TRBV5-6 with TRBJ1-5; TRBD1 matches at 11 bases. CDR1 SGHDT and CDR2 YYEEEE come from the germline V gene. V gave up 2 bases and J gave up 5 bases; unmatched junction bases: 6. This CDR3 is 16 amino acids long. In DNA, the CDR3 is TGTGCCAGCAGCTTTGGGGGACAGGGGGTGTATCAGCCCCAGCATTTT. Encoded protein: CASSFGGQGVYQPQHF.

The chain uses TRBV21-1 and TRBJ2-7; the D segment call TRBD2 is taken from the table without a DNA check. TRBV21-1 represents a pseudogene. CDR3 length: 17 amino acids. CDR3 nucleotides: TGTGCCAGCAGCAAAGGCCCCGCCGAGCAACCTTCCTACGAGCAGTACTTC. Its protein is CASSKGPAEQPSYEQYF.

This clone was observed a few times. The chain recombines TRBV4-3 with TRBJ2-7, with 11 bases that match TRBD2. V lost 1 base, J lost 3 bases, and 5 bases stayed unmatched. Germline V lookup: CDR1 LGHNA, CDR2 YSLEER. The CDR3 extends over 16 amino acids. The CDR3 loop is CASSQASGTSGYEQYF. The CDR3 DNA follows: TGCGCCAGCAGCCAAGCTTCCGGGACTAGCGGCTACGAGCAGTACTTC.